The 25 T cell receptor beta chains below come from one sample, sequenced in a study of identical twins. One entry per CDR3 protein results from TCRdb running MiXCR on the 5' RACE reads. The sample carries hundreds of thousands of distinct CDR3 sequences, more than 9% recorded once. These data were also reused for a study on yellow fever vaccine responses in identical twins.

Sequenced input: PBMCs. Every receptor here comes from a woman younger than 30 in good health.

This clonotype was seen a few times. This chain joins TRBV2 and TRBJ2-4; 7 bases are a match to TRBD1. Germline V gene data show CDR1 as SNHLY and CDR2 as FYNNEI. V lost 6 bases to trimming and J lost 1 base; unmatched junction nucleotides: 6. There are 15 residues in the CDR3. The DNA for the CDR3 is TGTGCCAGCAGCCAGGACAGGTTTGCCAAAAACATTCAGTACTTC. It codes for CASSQDRFAKNIQYF.

This clonotype has more than one count but fewer than ten. The chain employs TRBV28 and TRBJ2-7; D is possibly TRBD2 (6 bases). Germline-derived CDR1 and CDR2 are MDHEN and SYDVKM. V was pared by 0 bases and J by 7 bases, with 16 bases between. This CDR3 comprises 15 residues. The CDR3 reads CASSLWGLADREQYF. The CDR3 DNA follows: TGTGCCAGCAGTTTATGGGGATTAGCGGATAGGGAGCAGTACTTC.

This clonotype was seen at least ten times. This chain uses TRBV12-3 or TRBV12-4 with TRBJ2-7; TRBD2 agrees at 8 bases. The CDR3 length is 14 residues. With 4 bases clipped from V and 7 bases from J, the junction kept 9 bases outside the gene matches. The DNA of the CDR3 is TGTGCCAGCAGTTCCGGACTAGCCCTCTGGGAGCAGTACTTC. Translated: CASSSGLALWEQYF.

J is TRBJ2-7 and V is TRBV6-2 or TRBV6-3; 9 nucleotides align to TRBD2. Unmatched junction bases numbered 4, after V lost 3 bases and J lost 4 bases. Germline loops: CDR1 MNHEY, CDR2 SVGEGT. The CDR3 runs to 14 residues. This chain's CDR3 is CASSYTSGSYEQYF. CDR3 DNA sequence: TGTGCCAGCAGTTATACTAGCGGGTCATACGAGCAGTACTTC.

The V gene is TRBV28, the J gene TRBJ2-1; 7 bases line up with TRBD1. The germline V gene encodes CDR1 MDHEN and CDR2 SYDVKM. The trim removed 7 bases at V and 9 bases at J, leaving 15 bases unmatched. The CDR3 extends over 15 amino acids. CDR3 coding DNA: TGTGCCAGCACCGTCGTGACAGGGCAGTTAGGTGAGCAGTTCTTC. It yields the protein CASTVVTGQLGEQFF.

This clonotype was counted a few times. V and J are TRBV12-3 or TRBV12-4 and TRBJ1-5; D is perhaps TRBD1 (6 bases). V gave up 6 bases and J gave up 4 bases, with 19 bases separating them. The CDR3 runs to 16 residues. The CDR3 sequence is CASSLYPAGTNQPQHF. The CDR3, as DNA: TGTGCCAGCAGCCTGTACCCGGCAGGGACAAATCAGCCCCAGCATTTT.

The chain links TRBV2 to TRBJ2-7, with D possibly matching TRBD1 (5 bases). The germline V and J ends were trimmed by 8 bases and 0 bases, with 11 bases remaining between them. The CDR3 is 13 amino acids. Per germline, CDR1 SNHLY and CDR2 FYNNEI. This CDR3 is CASGADRSYEQYV. CDR3 coding DNA: TGTGCCAGCGGGGCGGATCGCTCCTACGAGCAGTACGTC.

This clonotype occurred a few times. The chain uses TRBV5-5 and TRBJ1-6; possibly TRBD1 for D (5 bases). The CDR3 totals 13 residues. CDR1 SGHKS and CDR2 YYEKEE come from the germline V gene (reference sequence). V gave up 2 bases and J gave up 10 bases, with 10 bases separating them. This CDR3 is CASSFTGESPLHF. The CDR3 nucleotides are TGTGCCAGCAGCTTTACAGGAGAATCACCCCTCCACTTT.

This chain joins TRBV6-1 and TRBJ2-7, with 10 bases identical to TRBD1. Looked up from germline, CDR1 is MNHNS and CDR2 is SASEGT. The length of the CDR3 is 14 residues. The ends lost 6 bases at V and 6 bases at J; junction bases unmatched: 8. CDR3 DNA: TGTGCCAGCAGCCCCGGGACAGGGGTCGCCGAGCAGTACGTC. This encodes CASSPGTGVAEQYV.

This clonotype was counted only a few times. The chain uses TRBV3-1 and TRBJ2-1; 7 bases are a match to TRBD1. Germline V gives CDR1 LGHDT, CDR2 YNNKEL (reference sequence). The V and J ends lost 3 bases and 4 bases, in that order; junction bases with no gene match: 6. This CDR3 is 15 amino acids long. This chain's CDR3 is CASSHGTAAYNEQFF. For the CDR3, the DNA is TGTGCCAGCAGCCATGGGACAGCTGCATACAATGAGCAGTTCTTC.

This clonotype has just a few counts. The rearrangement uses TRBV12-3 or TRBV12-4 and TRBJ2-3; 8 positions match TRBD2. After removal of 6 bases from V and 6 bases from J, the junction contained 17 bases not matched to a gene. The length of the CDR3 is 17 residues. DNA of the CDR3: TGTGCCAGCAGCCCTACTAGCGGAAGGGGGGGGGCGGATACGCAGTATTTT. The encoded protein is CASSPTSGRGGADTQYF.

The CDR3 DNA reads as TGTGCCAGCAGTTTCCCCCGTGCTAGCTTCGGGACCCAGTACTTC. This translates into CASSFPRASFGTQYF. J is TRBJ2-5 and V is TRBV28; D possibly corresponds to TRBD2 (5 bases). CDR1 and CDR2 from the germline V gene are MDHEN and SYDVKM. This CDR3 has 15 amino acids. V was cut by 3 bases and J by 7 bases, with 18 bases left in between.

The chain is built from TRBV6-1 and TRBJ1-5; TRBD1 agrees at 9 bases. CDR3 length: 16 amino acids. The germline CDR1 and CDR2 sequences are MNHNS and SASEGT. V shed 6 bases and J 4 bases; nucleotides not matched to a gene: 10. Here the CDR3 reads CASRPSDRGWNQPQHF. CDR3 DNA: TGTGCCAGCAGACCCTCGGACAGGGGATGGAATCAGCCCCAGCATTTT.

Points on this clonotype: A much larger clone lies a single base off, so this may be a read error. The rearrangement links TRBV12-3 or TRBV12-4 to TRBJ2-5, with TRBD2 as a possible D gene (5 bases). Trimming removed 4 bases at V and 4 bases at J, with 13 bases between. This CDR3 comprises 14 residues. The CDR3 coding sequence is TGTGCCAGCAGTTCACGGCCTAGCCGAGAGACCCAGTACTTC. Its protein is CASSSRPSRETQYF.

As concerns this clonotype: The junction shows a germline mismatch at one end, possibly a read error. The chain uses TRBV4-2 and TRBJ2-3, with D possibly matching TRBD1 (6 bases). The CDR3 spans 15 residues. Germline V gives CDR1 LGHNA, CDR2 YNFKEQ. The CDR3 protein is CASSQWTASTDMQYF. CDR3 DNA: TGTGCCAGCAGCCAATGGACAGCTAGCACAGATATGCAGTATTTT.

This clonotype was observed many times. This chain connects TRBV4-1 to TRBJ2-1; 12 bases are shared with TRBD2. Germline CDR1 MGHRA, CDR2 YSYEKL. The CDR3 totals 18 residues. Trimming removed 0 bases from V and 2 bases from J; junction bases left unmatched: 5. CDR3: CASSQDSLAGGPYNEQFF. The CDR3 DNA reads TGCGCCAGCAGCCAAGATTCACTAGCGGGAGGCCCCTACAATGAGCAGTTCTTC.

CDR3 protein: CATSREGAGGEKLFF. DNA of the CDR3: TGTGCCACCAGCAGAGAAGGGGCGGGGGGAGAAAAACTGTTTTTT. The genes are TRBV15 and TRBJ1-4; tentatively, D is TRBD1 (5 bases). From germline, CDR1 is LNHNV and CDR2 YYDKDF (reference sequence). V was cut by 0 bases and J by 8 bases, with 13 bases left in between. This CDR3 comprises 15 residues.

This chain connects TRBV28 to TRBJ2-7, with D possibly being TRBD1 (8 bases). Germline loops: CDR1 MDHEN, CDR2 SYDVKM. The CDR3 has 15 residues. Trimming removed 6 bases at V and 3 bases at J, with 18 bases between. The CDR3: CASRSPHRGGYEQYV. CDR3 DNA: TGTGCCAGCAGATCTCCCCACAGGGGGGGCTACGAGCAGTACGTC.

This clonotype was seen repeatedly, ten times or more. V and J are TRBV3-1 and TRBJ2-1; a possible D gene is TRBD1 (6 bases). V dropped 4 bases and J dropped 1 base, with 11 bases sitting between them. The CDR3 has 15 amino acids. Per germline, CDR1 LGHDT and CDR2 YNNKEL (reference sequence). The CDR3 spells CASSPGQYSYNEQFF. In DNA form, the CDR3 reads TGTGCCAGCAGCCCTGGACAGTATTCCTACAATGAGCAGTTCTTC.

This rearrangement joins TRBV5-8 to TRBJ2-1; perhaps D is TRBD1 or TRBD2 (5 bases each). Germline V gives CDR1 SGHTS, CDR2 YDEGEE. The ends were cut back, 4 bases at V and 6 bases at J, with 17 bases in the middle. The CDR3 covers 15 residues. CDR3 in amino acids: CASSAEGRLGNEQFF. The CDR3 nucleotides are TGTGCCAGCAGCGCTGAGGGACGGCTTGGCAATGAGCAGTTCTTC.

This chain links TRBV9 with TRBJ1-3; D remains unclear. The V gene's germline CDR1 is SGDLS and CDR2 YYNGEE. This CDR3 has 14 residues. Trimming took off 7 bases at V and 1 base at J, with 12 bases between the two ends. The DNA for the CDR3 is TGTGCCAGCGGGAGATCGGGGTCTGGAAACACCATATATTTT. Translation: CASGRSGSGNTIYF.

As concerns this clonotype: The junction departs from germline at one end; a sequencing error may be responsible. The V gene is TRBV28, the J gene TRBJ2-7, with D hard to call. Germline CDR1 MDHEN, CDR2 SYDVKM. The CDR3 loop spans 15 amino acids. The CDR3 loop reads CAGSSPGRSTYEQYF. In nucleotides, the CDR3 is TGTGCCGGCAGTAGTCCTGGGCGGTCCACCTACGAGCAGTACTTC.

The J gene is TRBJ1-5, the V gene TRBV12-3 or TRBV12-4; D remains ambiguous. This CDR3 has 15 amino acids. V was clipped by 1 base and J by 6 bases, with 13 bases between them. The DNA for the CDR3 is TGTGCCAGCAGTTTAGAGTCGGGGTGTTGTCAGCCCCAGCATTTT. Translating it yields CASSLESGCCQPQHF.

This clonotype was counted only a few times. V usage is TRBV6-5 and J usage is TRBJ2-3; 9 nucleotides line up with TRBD2. With V trimmed by 0 bases and J by 2 bases, 9 bases remained unmatched. CDR1 is MNHEY and CDR2 is SVGAGI in the germline V gene. The CDR3 has 18 residues. Here the CDR3 DNA reads TGTGCCAGCAGTTACTCGATGTCGGCGGGAGGGCCCACAGATACGCAGTATTTT. Its protein product is CASSYSMSAGGPTDTQYF.

The chain couples TRBV6-1 to TRBJ2-6, with 7 bases identical to TRBD2. The CDR3 is 19 residues long. Germline-derived CDR1 and CDR2 are MNHNS and SASEGT. The trim removed 7 bases at V and 0 bases at J, leaving 15 bases unmatched. DNA for the CDR3: TGTGCCAGCACTGGGAGGGAGGGGAGTATAAACTCTGGGGCCAACGTCCTGACTTTC. It codes for CASTGREGSINSGANVLTF.